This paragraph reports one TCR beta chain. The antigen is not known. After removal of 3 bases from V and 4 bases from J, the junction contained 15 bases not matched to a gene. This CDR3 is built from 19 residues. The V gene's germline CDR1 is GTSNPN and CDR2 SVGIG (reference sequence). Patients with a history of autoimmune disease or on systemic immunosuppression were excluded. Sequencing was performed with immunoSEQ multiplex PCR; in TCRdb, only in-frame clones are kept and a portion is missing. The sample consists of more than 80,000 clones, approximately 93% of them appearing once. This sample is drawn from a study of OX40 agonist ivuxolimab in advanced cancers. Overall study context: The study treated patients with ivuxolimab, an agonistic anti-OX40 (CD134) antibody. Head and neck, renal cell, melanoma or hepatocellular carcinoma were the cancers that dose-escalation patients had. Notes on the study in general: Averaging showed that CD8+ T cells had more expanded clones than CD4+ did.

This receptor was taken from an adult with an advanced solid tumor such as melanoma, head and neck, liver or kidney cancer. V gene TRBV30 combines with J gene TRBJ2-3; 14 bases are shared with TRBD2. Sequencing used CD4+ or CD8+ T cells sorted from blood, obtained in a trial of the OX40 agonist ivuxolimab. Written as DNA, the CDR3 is TGTGCCTGGAGAGGAGGGAGGAAGACTAGCGGGAGGGCCCCAGATACGCAGTATTTT. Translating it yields CAWRGGRKTSGRAPDTQYF. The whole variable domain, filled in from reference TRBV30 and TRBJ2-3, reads SQTIHQWPATLVQPVGSPLSLECTVEGTSNPNLYWYRQAAGRGLQLLFYSVGIGQISSEVPQNLSASRPQDRQFILSSKKLLLSDSGFYLCAWRGGRKTSGRAPDTQYFGPGTRLTVL.